These T cell receptor beta chains were read from a single sample in a study of cytomegalovirus exposure and HLA in healthy donors. Clones were read by immunoSEQ multiplex PCR, and TCRdb kept only the in-frame ones, dropping some. Of about 120,000 clones in the sample, about 75% were seen once. The sample consisted of PBMCs. The receptor set was obtained from a man aged 55 to 70 in good health and CMV-seropositive. CDR3s include the opening cysteine and the closing phenylalanine or tryptophan. Fields, in order: V gene, J gene, D gene, clone size, CDR3 protein, CDR3 DNA. A D gene is named only where the DNA matches it firmly. For some rows the clone size is stated as once, few or many, or as a class when expanded; others skip it.

v_call: TRBV14; j_call: TRBJ1-2; d_call: .; clone_size: .; cdr3_aa: CASSRGNRNFDYGYTF; cdr3_nt: TGTGCCAGCAGCAGGGGCAACAGGAACTTCGACTATGGCTACACCTTC
v_call: TRBV28; j_call: TRBJ1-2; d_call: .; clone_size: .; cdr3_aa: CASSPADRNYGYTF; cdr3_nt: TGTGCCAGCAGTCCCGCGGACAGAAACTATGGCTACACCTTC
v_call: TRBV30; j_call: TRBJ1-2; d_call: TRBD1; clone_size: .; cdr3_aa: CAWDEGQSNYGYTF; cdr3_nt: TGTGCCTGGGATGAGGGACAGTCCAACTATGGCTACACCTTC
v_call: TRBV29-1; j_call: TRBJ2-3; d_call: TRBD2; clone_size: .; cdr3_aa: CSVLPGLGTDTQYF; cdr3_nt: TGCAGCGTTTTACCGGGACTAGGCACAGATACGCAGTATTTT
v_call: TRBV6-1; j_call: TRBJ1-1; d_call: .; clone_size: .; cdr3_aa: CASDTGIGMNTEAFF; cdr3_nt: TGTGCCAGCGACACAGGGATAGGAATGAACACTGAAGCTTTCTTT
v_call: TRBV28; j_call: TRBJ1-2; d_call: TRBD1; clone_size: few; cdr3_aa: CASRTLRGLDYGYTF; cdr3_nt: TGTGCCAGCCGCACCCTCAGGGGGCTGGACTATGGCTACACCTTC
v_call: TRBV19; j_call: TRBJ1-1; d_call: .; clone_size: .; cdr3_aa: CASSRRGGNTEAFF; cdr3_nt: TGTGCCAGTAGTCGAAGGGGAGGGAACACTGAAGCTTTCTTT
v_call: TRBV19; j_call: TRBJ2-7; d_call: TRBD1; clone_size: .; cdr3_aa: CASSPRTGPLGEQYF; cdr3_nt: TGTGCCAGTAGTCCCCGGACAGGGCCCCTGGGGGAGCAGTACTTC
v_call: TRBV27; j_call: TRBJ1-2; d_call: TRBD1; clone_size: .; cdr3_aa: CASSLRTGGDRNYGYTF; cdr3_nt: TGTGCCAGCAGTCTAAGGACAGGGGGCGATCGGAACTATGGCTACACCTTC
v_call: TRBV2; j_call: TRBJ1-2; d_call: .; clone_size: .; cdr3_aa: CASSEGQGYGYTF; cdr3_nt: TGTGCCAGCAGTGAAGGCCAGGGTTACGGCTACACCTTC
v_call: TRBV5-5; j_call: TRBJ2-6; d_call: .; clone_size: .; cdr3_aa: CASSFEWSSGANVLTF; cdr3_nt: TGTGCCAGCAGCTTTGAGTGGTCATCCGGGGCCAACGTCCTGACTTTC
v_call: TRBV7-6; j_call: TRBJ1-3; d_call: .; clone_size: .; cdr3_aa: CASSLSNSGSGNTIYF; cdr3_nt: TGTGCCAGCAGCTTATCTAACAGCGGCTCTGGAAACACCATATATTTT
v_call: TRBV28; j_call: TRBJ1-3; d_call: TRBD1; clone_size: once; cdr3_aa: CASTLPRTGVFSGNTIYF; cdr3_nt: TGTGCCAGCACCCTCCCCAGGACAGGGGTTTTCTCTGGAAACACCATATATTTT